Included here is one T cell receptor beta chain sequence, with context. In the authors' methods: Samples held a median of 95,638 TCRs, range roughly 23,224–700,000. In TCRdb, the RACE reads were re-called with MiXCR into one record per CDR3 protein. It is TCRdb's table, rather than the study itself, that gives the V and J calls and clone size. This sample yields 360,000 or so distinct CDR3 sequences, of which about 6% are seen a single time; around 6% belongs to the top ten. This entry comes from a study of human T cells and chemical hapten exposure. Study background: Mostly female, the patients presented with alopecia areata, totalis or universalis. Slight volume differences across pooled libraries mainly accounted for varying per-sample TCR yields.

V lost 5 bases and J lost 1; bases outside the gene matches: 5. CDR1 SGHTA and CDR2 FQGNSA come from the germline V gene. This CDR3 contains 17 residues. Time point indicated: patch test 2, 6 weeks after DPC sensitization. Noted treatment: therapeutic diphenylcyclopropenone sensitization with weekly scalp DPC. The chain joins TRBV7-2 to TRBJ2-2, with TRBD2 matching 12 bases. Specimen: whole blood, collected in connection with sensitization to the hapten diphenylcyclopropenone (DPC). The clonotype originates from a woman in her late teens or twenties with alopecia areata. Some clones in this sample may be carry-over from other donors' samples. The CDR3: CASSQLAGGKNTGELFF. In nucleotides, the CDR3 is TGTGCCAGCAGCCAACTAGCGGGGGGCAAGAACACCGGGGAGCTGTTTTTT. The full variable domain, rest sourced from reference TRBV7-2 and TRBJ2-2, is GAGVSQSPSNKVTEKGKDVELRCDPISGHTALYWYRQSLGQGLEFLIYFQGNSAPDKSGLPSDRFSAERTGGSVSTLTIQRTQQEDSAVYLCASSQLAGGKNTGELFFGEGSRLTVL.